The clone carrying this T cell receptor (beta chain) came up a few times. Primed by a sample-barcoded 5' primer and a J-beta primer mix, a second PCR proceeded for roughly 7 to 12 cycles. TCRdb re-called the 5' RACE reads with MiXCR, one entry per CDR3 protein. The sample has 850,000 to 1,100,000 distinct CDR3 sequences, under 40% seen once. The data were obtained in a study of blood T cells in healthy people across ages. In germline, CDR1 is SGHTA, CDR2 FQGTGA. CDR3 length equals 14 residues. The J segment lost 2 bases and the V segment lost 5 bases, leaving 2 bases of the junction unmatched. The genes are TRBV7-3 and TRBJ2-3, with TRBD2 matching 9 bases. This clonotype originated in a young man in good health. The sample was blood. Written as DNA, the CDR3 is TGTGCCAGCAGCGTGGGACTAGCCACAGATACGCAGTATTTT. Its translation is CASSVGLATDTQYF. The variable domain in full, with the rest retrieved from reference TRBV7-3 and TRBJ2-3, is GAGVSQTPSNKVTEKGKYVELRCDPISGHTALYWYRQSLGQGPEFLIYFQGTGAADDSGLPNDRFFAVRPEGSVSTLKIQRTERGDSAVYLCASSVGLATDTQYFGPGTRLTVL.